A selection of T cell receptor beta chains follows, all from one sample in a study of blood T cell repertoires in COVID-19. Assay: immunoSEQ multiplex PCR; the TCRdb copy retains only in-frame clones and omits some. The sample contains fewer than 150,000 clones, about 91% of which appear only once. What was sequenced was peripheral blood. These receptors were collected from a human donor in a cohort sampled during active COVID-19. Each CDR3 is given with its conserved first and last residue. The D gene is left open where the match is weak. The size entry is marked missing in some rows and otherwise reads once, few, many or a size class.

d_call	clone_size	v_call	j_call	cdr3_nt	cdr3_aa
TRBD2	.	TRBV4-3	TRBJ2-3	TGCGCCAGCAGCCAAGATAACCTAGCGGGGGTTAGCACAGATACGCAGTATTTT	CASSQDNLAGVSTDTQYF
.	.	TRBV5-5	TRBJ1-4	TGTGCCAGCAGCTTGCCGAGGTCAACTAATGAAAAACTGTTTTTT	CASSLPRSTNEKLFF
.	.	TRBV29-1	TRBJ2-4	TGCAGCGTTGCCCCACCTAGGAATACAGGAAACATTCAGTACTTC	CSVAPPRNTGNIQYF
.	.	TRBV7-3	TRBJ2-5	TGTGCCAGCAGCCCAGGGACTGGAGAGACCCAGTACTTC	CASSPGTGETQYF
.	.	TRBV27	TRBJ1-2	TGTGCCAGCACCACTCAGGGGCTGGGGAGCTATGGCTACACCTTC	CASTTQGLGSYGYTF
TRBD2	.	TRBV2	TRBJ2-3	TGTGCCAGCAGGACCGGGACTAGCGGGGGCGGTACGCAGTATTTT	CASRTGTSGGGTQYF
.	.	TRBV5-5	TRBJ1-1	TGTGCCAGCAGCCAACAGGGTTTGAACACTGAAGCTTTCTTT	CASSQQGLNTEAFF
TRBD2	.	TRBV9	TRBJ2-7	TGTGCCAGCAGCGTAGGACTAGCGGGGGGATACGAGCAGTACTTC	CASSVGLAGGYEQYF
TRBD1	.	TRBV24-1	TRBJ2-7	TGTGCCACCACCTTCATGATCTGGGACAGGGGGCAGGAGCAGTACTTC	CATTFMIWDRGQEQYF
.	.	TRBV7-9	TRBJ2-3	TGTGCCAGCAGCCCTCAGCCTAGGGGTACAGATACGCAGTATTTT	CASSPQPRGTDTQYF
.	.	TRBV4-1	TRBJ2-3	TGCGCCAGCAGCCAAGATTTCCCGGGGGTGGGCACAGATACGCAGTATTTT	CASSQDFPGVGTDTQYF
.	.	TRBV9	TRBJ1-5	TGTGCCAGCAGCGTCGCCGGGAACAATCAGCCCCAGCATTTT	CASSVAGNNQPQHF
TRBD1	.	TRBV4-2	TRBJ1-1	TGTGCCAGCAGCCAAGAGTCGGACAGGGTATCTGAAGCTTTCTTT	CASSQESDRVSEAFF
.	.	TRBV12-3/TRBV12-4	TRBJ1-2	TGTGCCAGCAGACTGGCCCCGGGCTATGGCTACACCTTC	CASRLAPGYGYTF
.	.	TRBV7-9	TRBJ2-7	TGTGCCAGCAGCCTGCGGTACGAGCAGTACTTC	CASSLRYEQYF
TRBD2	.	TRBV5-1	TRBJ2-7	TGCGCCAGCAGCTTGGATAGCGGGGGTAACTACGAGCAGTACTTC	CASSLDSGGNYEQYF
.	once	TRBV7-9	TRBJ1-1	TGTGCCAGCAGCTCACTTGGGGGGACTGAAGCTTTCTTT	CASSSLGGTEAFF
.	.	TRBV5-6	TRBJ1-1	TGTGCCAGCAGGCGGGAGCGAGGCACTGAAGCTTTCTTT	CASRRERGTEAFF
TRBD1	.	TRBV27	TRBJ1-2	TGTGCCAGCAGTTTATCTCCCTCGCATACCGGGACAGGGGACTATGGCTACACCTTC	CASSLSPSHTGTGDYGYTF
.	.	TRBV11-2	TRBJ2-7	TGTGCCAGCAGCTCACCGCCGGGAAGGGCAAGCTCCGACGAGCAGTACTTC	CASSSPPGRASSDEQYF
.	once	TRBV10-2	TRBJ1-5	TGCGCCAGCAGTGTGCGGGAGGGCGGCAATCAGCCCCAGCATTTT	CASSVREGGNQPQHF
.	.	TRBV5-1	TRBJ2-1	TGCGCCAGCAGTGGCGGACAGCTCTACAATGAGCAGTTCTTC	CASSGGQLYNEQFF
TRBD2	.	TRBV19	TRBJ2-5	TGTGCCAGTAGTCCGGGACTAGCGGGGGGGCCGGGAGAGACCCAGTACTTC	CASSPGLAGGPGETQYF
.	.	TRBV7-6	TRBJ2-7	TGTGCCAGCAGCTTAGCGCACAGGTCCAGCTCCTACGAGCAGTACTTC	CASSLAHRSSSYEQYF
.	once	TRBV11-3	TRBJ1-1	TGTGCCAGCAGCTTATACGGGGAAGACACTGAAGCTTTCTTT	CASSLYGEDTEAFF
TRBD1	.	TRBV9	TRBJ2-5	TGTGCCAGCAGCGCAACAGGGGTAGGAGAGACCCAGTACTTC	CASSATGVGETQYF
TRBD2	.	TRBV7-2	TRBJ2-5	TGTGCCAGCAGCCGCCAGACTAGCGGGGGCCGCTATCAAGAGACCCAGTACTTC	CASSRQTSGGRYQETQYF
.	.	TRBV7-2	TRBJ1-4	TGTGCCAGCAGCTTAAACCCGAGGGGGACTAATGAAAAACTGTTTTTT	CASSLNPRGTNEKLFF
TRBD2	.	TRBV7-2	TRBJ2-3	TGTGCCAGCAGCGTAAGCCCCGCGGGAGGGGGGTTTCTCACAGATACGCAGTATTTT	CASSVSPAGGGFLTDTQYF
TRBD1	.	TRBV3-1/TRBV3-2	TRBJ1-2	TGTGCCAGCAGCCAGACAGGGGGCCGAAGCTATGGCTACACCTTC	CASSQTGGRSYGYTF
.	.	TRBV5-4	TRBJ2-1	TGTGCCAGCAGCTTGGGCTCACTAGGCTCCTACAATGAGCAGTTCTTC	CASSLGSLGSYNEQFF
TRBD1	.	TRBV3-1/TRBV3-2	TRBJ1-4	TGTGCCAGCAGCCAACGGGGGGACAGGGGCAGGAAACTGTTTTTT	CASSQRGDRGRKLFF
.	.	TRBV6-2/TRBV6-3	TRBJ1-5	TGTGCCAGCAGTTACTACAGGGAAGGGGACCAGCATTTT	CASSYYREGDQHF
.	.	TRBV4-1	TRBJ2-7	TGCGCCAGCAGCCAAGATCATGGGGGCGGCGAGCAGTACTTC	CASSQDHGGGEQYF
.	.	TRBV9	TRBJ1-1	TGTGCCAGCAGCGTAGGGGGAGGGGGAACGTGGGGCACTGAAGCTTTCTTT	CASSVGGGGTWGTEAFF
.	.	TRBV5-1	TRBJ2-2	TGCGCCAGCGGGGAGGGGGAGAACACCGGGGAGCTGTTTTTT	CASGEGENTGELFF